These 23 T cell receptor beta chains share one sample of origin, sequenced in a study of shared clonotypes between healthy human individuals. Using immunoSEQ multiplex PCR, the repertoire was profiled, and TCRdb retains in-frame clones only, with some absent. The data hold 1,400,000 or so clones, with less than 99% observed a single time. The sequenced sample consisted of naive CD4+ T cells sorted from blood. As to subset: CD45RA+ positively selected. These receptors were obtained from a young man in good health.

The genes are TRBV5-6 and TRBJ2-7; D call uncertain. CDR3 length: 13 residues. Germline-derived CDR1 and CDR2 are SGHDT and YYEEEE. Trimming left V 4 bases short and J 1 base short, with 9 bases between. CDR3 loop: CASSRTASYEQYF. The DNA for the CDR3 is TGTGCCAGCAGCCGGACCGCATCCTACGAGCAGTACTTC.

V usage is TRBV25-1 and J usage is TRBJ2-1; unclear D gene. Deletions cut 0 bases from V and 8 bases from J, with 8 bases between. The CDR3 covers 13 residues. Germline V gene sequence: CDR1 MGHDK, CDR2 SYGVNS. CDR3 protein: CASSEYVGHEQFF. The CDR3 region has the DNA TGTGCCAGCAGTGAATATGTCGGGCATGAGCAGTTCTTC. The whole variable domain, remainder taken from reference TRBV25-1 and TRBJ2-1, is EADIYQTPRYLVIGTGKKITLECSQTMGHDKMYWYQQDPGMELHLIHYSYGVNSTEKGDLSSESTVSRIRTEHFPLTLESARPSHTSQYLCASSEYVGHEQFFGPGTRLTVL.

The CDR3 spells CASSPRQEPPYEQYF. The CDR3 coding sequence is TGTGCCAGCAGTCCCCGACAGGAACCCCCCTACGAGCAGTACTTC. The chain is built from TRBV9 and TRBJ2-7; TRBD1 might be the D (6 bases). Germline V CDR1 and CDR2: SGDLS, YYNGEE. The CDR3 has 15 amino acids. V gave up 5 bases and J gave up 2 bases, with 17 bases separating them.

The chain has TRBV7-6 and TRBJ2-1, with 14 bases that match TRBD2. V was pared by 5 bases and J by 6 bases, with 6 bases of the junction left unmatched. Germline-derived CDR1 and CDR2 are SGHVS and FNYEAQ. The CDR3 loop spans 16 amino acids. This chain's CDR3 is CASSRGLAGVTNEQFF. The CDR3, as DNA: TGTGCCAGCAGCAGGGGACTAGCGGGAGTGACCAATGAGCAGTTCTTC.

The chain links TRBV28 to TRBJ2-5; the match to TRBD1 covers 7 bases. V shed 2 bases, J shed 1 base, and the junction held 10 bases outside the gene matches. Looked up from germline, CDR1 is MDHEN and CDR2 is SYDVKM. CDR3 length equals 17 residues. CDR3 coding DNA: TGTGCCAGCAGTTTACCCCGACAGGGAAGAACCCAAGAGACCCAGTACTTC. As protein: CASSLPRQGRTQETQYF.

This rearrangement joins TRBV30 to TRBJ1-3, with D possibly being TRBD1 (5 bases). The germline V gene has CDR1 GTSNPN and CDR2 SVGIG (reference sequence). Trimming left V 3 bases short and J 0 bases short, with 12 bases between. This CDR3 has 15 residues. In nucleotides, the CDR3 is TGTGCCTGGAGACAGGCAGGGAACTCTGGAAACACCATATATTTT. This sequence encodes CAWRQAGNSGNTIYF. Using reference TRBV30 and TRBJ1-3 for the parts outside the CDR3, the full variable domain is SQTIHQWPATLVQPVGSPLSLECTVEGTSNPNLYWYRQAAGRGLQLLFYSVGIGQISSEVPQNLSASRPQDRQFILSSKKLLLSDSGFYLCAWRQAGNSGNTIYFGEGSWLTVV.

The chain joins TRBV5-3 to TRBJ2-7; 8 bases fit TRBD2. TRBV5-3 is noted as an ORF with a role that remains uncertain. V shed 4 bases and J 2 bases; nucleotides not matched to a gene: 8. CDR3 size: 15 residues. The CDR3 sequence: CARSTPGGATYEQYF. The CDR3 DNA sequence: TGTGCCAGAAGCACTCCGGGAGGGGCTACCTACGAGCAGTACTTC.

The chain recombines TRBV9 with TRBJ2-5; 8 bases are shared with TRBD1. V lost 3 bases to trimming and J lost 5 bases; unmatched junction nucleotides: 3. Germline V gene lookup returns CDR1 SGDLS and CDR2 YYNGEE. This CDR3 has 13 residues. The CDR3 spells CASSARQGETQYF. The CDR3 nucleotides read TGTGCCAGCAGCGCCAGACAGGGGGAGACCCAGTACTTC.

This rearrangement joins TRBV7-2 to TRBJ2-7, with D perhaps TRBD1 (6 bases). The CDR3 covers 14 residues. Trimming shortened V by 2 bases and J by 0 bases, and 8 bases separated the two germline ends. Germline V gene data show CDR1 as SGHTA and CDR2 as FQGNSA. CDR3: CASSLYRDSYEQYF. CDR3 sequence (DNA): TGTGCCAGCAGCTTATACAGGGACTCCTACGAGCAGTACTTC.

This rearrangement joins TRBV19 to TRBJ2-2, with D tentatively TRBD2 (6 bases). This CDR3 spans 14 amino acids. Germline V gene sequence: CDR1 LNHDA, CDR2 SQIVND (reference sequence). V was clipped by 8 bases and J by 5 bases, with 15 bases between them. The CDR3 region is CASREGRGTGELFF. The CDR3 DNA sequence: TGTGCCAGTCGCGAGGGCCGGGGGACCGGGGAGCTGTTTTTT.

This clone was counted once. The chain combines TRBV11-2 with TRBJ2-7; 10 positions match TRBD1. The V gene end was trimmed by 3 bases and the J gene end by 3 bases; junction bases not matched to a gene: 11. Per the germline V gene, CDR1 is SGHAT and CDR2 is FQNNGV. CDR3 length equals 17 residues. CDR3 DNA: TGTGCCAGCAGCTTTCGGACAGGGGGATTTAGGCTCTACGAGCAGTACTTC. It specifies CASSFRTGGFRLYEQYF.

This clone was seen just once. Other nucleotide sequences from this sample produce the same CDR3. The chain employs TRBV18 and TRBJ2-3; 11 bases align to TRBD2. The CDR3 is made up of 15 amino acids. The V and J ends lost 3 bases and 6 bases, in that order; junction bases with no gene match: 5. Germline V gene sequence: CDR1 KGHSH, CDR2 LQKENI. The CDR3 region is CASSPTSGSADTQYF. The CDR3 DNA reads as TGTGCCAGCTCACCCACTAGCGGGAGTGCCGATACGCAGTATTTT.

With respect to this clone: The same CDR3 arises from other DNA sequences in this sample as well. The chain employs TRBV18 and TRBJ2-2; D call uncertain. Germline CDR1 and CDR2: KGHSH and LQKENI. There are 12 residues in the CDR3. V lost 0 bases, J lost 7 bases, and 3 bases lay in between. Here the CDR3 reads CASSPPSGELFF. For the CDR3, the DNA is TGTGCCAGCTCACCACCCAGCGGGGAGCTGTTTTTT.

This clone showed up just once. CDR3 amino acids: CASRPKPGEKLFF. The CDR3 nucleotides are TGTGCCAGCAGACCCAAACCGGGCGAAAAACTGTTTTTT. This chain connects TRBV7-9 to TRBJ1-4; D unclear. Trimming shortened V by 6 bases and J by 8 bases, and 13 bases separated the two germline ends. The germline CDR1 and CDR2 sequences are SEHNR and FQNEAQ (reference sequence). The CDR3 is 13 residues long.

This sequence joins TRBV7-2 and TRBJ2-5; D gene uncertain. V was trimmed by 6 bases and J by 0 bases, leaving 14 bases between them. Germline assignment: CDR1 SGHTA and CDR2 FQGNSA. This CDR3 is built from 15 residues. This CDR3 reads CASRPRSEYQETQYF. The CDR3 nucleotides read TGTGCCAGCAGGCCAAGATCAGAGTACCAAGAGACCCAGTACTTC.

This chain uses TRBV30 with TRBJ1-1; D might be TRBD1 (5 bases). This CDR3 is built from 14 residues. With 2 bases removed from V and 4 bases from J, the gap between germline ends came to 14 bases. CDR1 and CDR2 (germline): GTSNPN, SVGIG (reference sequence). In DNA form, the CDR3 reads TGTGCCTGGAGTTACTCAGGGAAAGCCACTGAAGCTTTCTTT. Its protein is CAWSYSGKATEAFF.

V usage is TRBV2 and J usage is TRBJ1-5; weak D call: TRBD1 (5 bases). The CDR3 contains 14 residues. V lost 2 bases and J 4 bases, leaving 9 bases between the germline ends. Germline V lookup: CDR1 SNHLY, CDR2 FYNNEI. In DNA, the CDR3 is TGTGCCAGCAGTGAAAGAGGGGTTAATCAGCCCCAGCATTTT. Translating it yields CASSERGVNQPQHF.

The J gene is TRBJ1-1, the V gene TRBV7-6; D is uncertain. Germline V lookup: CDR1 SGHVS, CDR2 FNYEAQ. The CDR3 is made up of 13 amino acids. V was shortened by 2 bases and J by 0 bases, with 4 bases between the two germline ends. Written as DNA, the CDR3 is TGTGCCAGCAGCTTAAAGGTGAACACTGAAGCTTTCTTT. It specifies CASSLKVNTEAFF.

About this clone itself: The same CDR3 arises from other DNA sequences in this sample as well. CDR3 DNA sequence: TGTGCCAGCTCACCCCGGGGTGAAAAACTGTTTTTT. This gives the protein CASSPRGEKLFF. The genes are TRBV18 and TRBJ1-4; unclear D gene. CDR3 size: 12 residues. Germline V gene data show CDR1 as KGHSH and CDR2 as LQKENI. Trimming left V 3 bases short and J 7 bases short, with 6 bases between.

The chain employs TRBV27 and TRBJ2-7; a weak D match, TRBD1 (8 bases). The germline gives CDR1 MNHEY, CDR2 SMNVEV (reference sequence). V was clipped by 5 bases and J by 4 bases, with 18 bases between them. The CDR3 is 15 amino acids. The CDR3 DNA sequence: TGTGCCAGCAGTACCCGACAGGGGAGGGGTTACGAGCAGTACTTC. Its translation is CASSTRQGRGYEQYF.

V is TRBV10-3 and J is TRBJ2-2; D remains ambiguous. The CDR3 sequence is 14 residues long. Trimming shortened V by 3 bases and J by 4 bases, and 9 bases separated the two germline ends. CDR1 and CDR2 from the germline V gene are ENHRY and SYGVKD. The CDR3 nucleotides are TGTGCCATCAGTGAACTACAGAGCACCGGGGAGCTGTTTTTT. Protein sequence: CAISELQSTGELFF.

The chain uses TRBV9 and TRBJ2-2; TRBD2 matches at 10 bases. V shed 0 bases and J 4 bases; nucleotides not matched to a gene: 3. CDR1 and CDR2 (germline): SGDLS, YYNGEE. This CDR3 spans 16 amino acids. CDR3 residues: CASSVGAGGGTGELFF. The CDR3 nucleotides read TGTGCCAGCAGCGTAGGAGCGGGAGGGGGCACCGGGGAGCTGTTTTTT.

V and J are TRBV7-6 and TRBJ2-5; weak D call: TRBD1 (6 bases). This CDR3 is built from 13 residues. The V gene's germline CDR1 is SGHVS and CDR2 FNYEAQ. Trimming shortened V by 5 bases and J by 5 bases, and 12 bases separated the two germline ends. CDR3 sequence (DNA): TGTGCCAGCAGCCCCACAGGGACCGAGACCCAGTACTTC. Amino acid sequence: CASSPTGTETQYF.